This record covers a single T cell receptor (beta chain). This entry is derived from a study of control samples from healthy donors and cancer patients. Clones were read by immunoSEQ multiplex PCR, and TCRdb kept only the in-frame ones, dropping some. Here the sample spans some 87,000 clones, about 79% being singletons. This CDR3 has 14 amino acids. The germline V gene has CDR1 SGHRS and CDR2 YFSETQ. Unmatched junction bases numbered 7, after V lost 4 bases and J lost 4 bases. Sequencing was performed on PBMCs. This chain links TRBV5-1 with TRBJ1-1; 7 positions agree with TRBD1. This receptor was identified in a man between 60 and 75 years old with head and neck cancer. The DNA of the CDR3 is TGCGCCAGCAGCCATACAGGGGCTGGCACTGAAGCTTTCTTT. Amino acids: CASSHTGAGTEAFF.